One sample yielded the 19 T cell receptor beta chains listed below, sequenced in a study of cytomegalovirus exposure and HLA in healthy donors. In the PCR, 60 Vbeta and 13 Jbeta primers were used. Clones were read by immunoSEQ multiplex PCR, and TCRdb kept only the in-frame ones, dropping some. The sample carries about 85,000 clones, roughly 73% recorded once. The sequenced sample was PBMCs. The receptors come from a boy aged 5-17 years in good health and CMV-seronegative.

The chain uses TRBV10-3 and TRBJ2-5, with 7 bases that match TRBD1. In germline, CDR1 is ENHRY, CDR2 SYGVKD. V dropped 10 bases and J dropped 2; count of bases not matched to a gene: 13. The CDR3 runs to 15 residues. CDR3 DNA sequence: TGTGCCACCAACTCTGACAGGGTGGGGCAAGAGACCCAGTACTTC. Protein: CATNSDRVGQETQYF.

This clone was seen once. The chain links TRBV29-1 to TRBJ2-7; perhaps TRBD2 as D (6 bases). The V gene lost 4 bases and the J gene lost 6 bases, with 16 bases spanning the gap. The CDR3 is 13 residues long. CDR1 SQVTM and CDR2 ANQGSEA come from the germline V gene. CDR3 loop: CSVASGPSAEQYF. The CDR3 DNA sequence: TGCAGCGTTGCCAGCGGGCCTAGCGCCGAGCAGTACTTC.

V usage is TRBV5-4 and J usage is TRBJ2-1; tentatively, D is TRBD1 (6 bases). This CDR3 spans 16 amino acids. V lost 0 bases and J lost 0, with 10 bases in between. From germline, CDR1 is SGHNT and CDR2 YYREEE (reference sequence). CDR3 DNA sequence: TGTGCCAGCAGCTTGGGTGGACAGAGCTCCTACAATGAGCAGTTCTTC. Translation: CASSLGGQSSYNEQFF.

The chain has TRBV7-2 and TRBJ2-7; weak D call: TRBD1 (5 bases). This CDR3 has 14 amino acids. Germline lookup yields CDR1 SGHTA and CDR2 FQGNSA. The germline V and J ends were trimmed by 4 bases and 3 bases, with 13 bases remaining between them. The chain's CDR3 is CASSSDRFYYEQYF. The CDR3 nucleotides are TGTGCCAGCAGCTCAGACAGATTCTACTACGAGCAGTACTTC.

The chain combines TRBV5-8 with TRBJ2-1, with D hard to call. The CDR3 spans 12 residues. V was trimmed by 5 bases and J by 10 bases, leaving 13 bases between them. Germline V gene lookup returns CDR1 SGHTS and CDR2 YDEGEE. In DNA, the CDR3 is TGTGCCAGCAGTGCGGAACACTTGGAGCAGTTCTTC. Translating it yields CASSAEHLEQFF.

This chain uses TRBV7-9 with TRBJ2-7; D not resolved. In germline, CDR1 is SEHNR, CDR2 FQNEAQ (reference sequence). With 1 base removed from V and 3 bases from J, the gap between germline ends came to 7 bases. The CDR3 is made up of 13 amino acids. The CDR3 coding sequence is TGTGCCAGCAGCTTAGACAGTTACTACGAGCAGTACTTC. The encoded protein is CASSLDSYYEQYF.

V usage is TRBV5-1 and J usage is TRBJ1-2; D perhaps matches TRBD1 (5 bases). V dropped 4 bases and J dropped 2 bases, with 12 bases sitting between them. The length of the CDR3 is 14 residues. Germline V gene sequence: CDR1 SGHRS, CDR2 YFSETQ. The CDR3 sequence is CASSPIRQNYGYTF. The CDR3 DNA sequence: TGCGCCAGCAGCCCCATCAGACAGAACTATGGCTACACCTTC.

The chain is built from TRBV7-3 and TRBJ2-5, with 13 nucleotides matching TRBD2. The CDR3 loop spans 17 amino acids. CDR1 SGHTA and CDR2 FQGTGA come from the germline V gene. The trim removed 2 bases at V and 5 bases at J, leaving 8 bases unmatched. CDR3: CASSLGGLAGVGETQYF. The CDR3 region has the DNA TGTGCCAGCAGCTTAGGAGGACTAGCGGGGGTCGGGGAGACCCAGTACTTC.

This chain links TRBV2 with TRBJ2-7; no definite D call. The V and J ends lost 6 bases and 0 bases respectively, with 12 bases between them. This CDR3 comprises 14 residues. CDR1 SNHLY and CDR2 FYNNEI come from the germline V gene. CDR3 in amino acids: CASRDWATSYEQYF. The CDR3 nucleotides are TGTGCCAGCAGGGATTGGGCTACCTCCTACGAGCAGTACTTC.

In this sample, this clone turned up a few times. This chain joins TRBV27 and TRBJ2-5, with 8 bases aligning to TRBD1. This CDR3 is built from 15 residues. The J segment lost 1 base and the V segment lost 5 bases, leaving 6 bases of the junction unmatched. The V gene's germline CDR1 is MNHEY and CDR2 SMNVEV (reference sequence). The CDR3 DNA sequence: TGTGCCAGCAGTCCCACGACAGGGGTCCAAGAGACCCAGTACTTC. Translation: CASSPTTGVQETQYF.

This chain links TRBV6-6 with TRBJ1-2; D is unresolved. This CDR3 spans 16 amino acids. Germline V gives CDR1 MNHNY, CDR2 SVGAGI (reference sequence). Trimming left V 8 bases short and J 4 bases short, with 23 bases between. CDR3 bases: TGTGCCAGCTGCCTTTCTGGGCAGCGGGCTATCTATGGCTACACCTTC. Its protein is CASCLSGQRAIYGYTF.

The rearrangement links TRBV6-5 to TRBJ1-5, with D unresolved. The germline V gene has CDR1 MNHEY and CDR2 SVGAGI. Trimming stripped 0 bases from V and 2 bases from J, with 8 bases between. The CDR3 is 15 amino acids. The CDR3 DNA is TGTGCCAGCAGTTACTCTAGGCAGGGCAATCAGCCCCAGCATTTT. It translates to CASSYSRQGNQPQHF.

The CDR3 loop is CASSPPGEQKAFF. The DNA of the CDR3 is TGTGCCAGCAGCCCCCCGGGGGAGCAAAAAGCTTTCTTT. This chain links TRBV7-9 with TRBJ1-1; D perhaps matches TRBD1 (5 bases). Germline V gives CDR1 SEHNR, CDR2 FQNEAQ (reference sequence). The CDR3 sequence is 13 residues long. Trimming took 5 bases from V and 9 from J, leaving 16 bases between them.

The chain has TRBV25-1 and TRBJ1-1; D is unresolved. This CDR3 has 11 residues. V lost 8 bases, J lost 4 bases, and 8 bases lay in between. Germline loops: CDR1 MGHDK, CDR2 SYGVNS. The DNA for the CDR3 is TGTGCCAGCGGCCGGGGCACTGAAGCTTTCTTT. Its translation: CASGRGTEAFF.

This chain connects TRBV6-5 to TRBJ2-2; TRBD1 might be the D (6 bases). V lost 2 bases to trimming and J lost 5 bases, with 12 bases between them. The V gene's germline CDR1 is MNHEY and CDR2 SVGAGI. This CDR3 is built from 15 residues. In DNA, the CDR3 is TGTGCCAGCAGTTACGACAGGTTAAAAACCGGGGAGCTGTTTTTT. As protein: CASSYDRLKTGELFF.

The V call is TRBV7-8, the J call TRBJ2-2, with unresolved D. V lost 0 bases, J lost 0 bases, and 11 bases lay in between. The CDR3 is 17 amino acids. CDR1 is SGHVS and CDR2 is FQNEAQ in the germline V gene. DNA of the CDR3: TGTGCCAGCAGCTTAGCCCCTAATGGAGCGAACACCGGGGAGCTGTTTTTT. The encoded protein is CASSLAPNGANTGELFF.

This clone was seen a handful of times. J is TRBJ2-6 and V is TRBV30; a weak D match, TRBD1 (5 bases). Germline CDR1 reads GTSNPN; CDR2 reads SVGIG (reference sequence). V was shortened by 4 bases and J by 1 base, with 14 bases between the two germline ends. CDR3 length: 16 amino acids. CDR3 nucleotides: TGTGCCTGGAACCCCCCTGACAGTTCTGGGGCCAACGTCCTGACTTTC. Translation: CAWNPPDSSGANVLTF.

This chain connects TRBV6-5 to TRBJ1-1; perhaps TRBD1 as D (5 bases). The CDR3 extends over 13 amino acids. Germline V gene lookup returns CDR1 MNHEY and CDR2 SVGAGI. The germline V and J ends were trimmed by 4 bases and 6 bases, with 12 bases remaining between them. In nucleotides, the CDR3 is TGTGCCAGCAGTTGGGGACTGGACCCTGAAGCTTTCTTT. Its protein is CASSWGLDPEAFF.

J is TRBJ1-2 and V is TRBV6-5; D is undetermined. Germline V CDR1 and CDR2: MNHEY, SVGAGI. The CDR3 is made up of 14 amino acids. Trimming took off 2 bases at V and 6 bases at J, with 13 bases between the two ends. The CDR3 sequence is CASSYLRGGHGYTF. The CDR3 nucleotides are TGTGCCAGCAGTTACCTACGGGGAGGTCATGGCTACACCTTC.